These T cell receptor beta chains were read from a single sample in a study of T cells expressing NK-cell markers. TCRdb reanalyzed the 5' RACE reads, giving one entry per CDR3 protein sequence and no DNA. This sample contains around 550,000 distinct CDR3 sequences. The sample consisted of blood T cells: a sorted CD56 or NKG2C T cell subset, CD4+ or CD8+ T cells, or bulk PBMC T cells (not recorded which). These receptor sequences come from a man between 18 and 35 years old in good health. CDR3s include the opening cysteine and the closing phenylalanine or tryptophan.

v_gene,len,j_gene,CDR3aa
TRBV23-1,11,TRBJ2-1,CASSLGTIQFF
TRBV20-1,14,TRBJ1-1,CSARDPDRATEAFF
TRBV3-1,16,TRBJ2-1,CASSQDMRTGGREQFF
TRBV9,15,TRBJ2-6,CASSPTLAGANVLTF
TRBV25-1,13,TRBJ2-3,CASSGRLADTQYF
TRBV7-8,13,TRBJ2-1,CASSLGPAAEQFF
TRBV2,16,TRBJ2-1,CASTKLAGPLYNEQFF
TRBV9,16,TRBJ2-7,CASSARLVAVLNEQYF
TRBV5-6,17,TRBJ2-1,CASSLYTDRTSYNEQFF
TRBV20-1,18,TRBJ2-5,CSAGSARTSGRTQETQYF
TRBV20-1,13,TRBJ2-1,CSAQGTGGQEQFF
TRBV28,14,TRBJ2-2,CASSRTPNTGELFF
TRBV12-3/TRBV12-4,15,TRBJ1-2,CASSLAGTGGYGYTF
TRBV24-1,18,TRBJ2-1,CATSDLYGTSGDKGEQFF
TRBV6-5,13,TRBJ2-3,CASSYPGVDTQYF
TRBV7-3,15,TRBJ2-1,CASSSSGGYAGEQFF
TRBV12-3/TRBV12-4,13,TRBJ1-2,CASSLDRGSGYTF
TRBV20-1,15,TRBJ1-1,CSAREDGRKNTEAFF
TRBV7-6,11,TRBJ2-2,CASFDTGELFF
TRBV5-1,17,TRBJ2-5,CASSLGGPGRTQETQYF
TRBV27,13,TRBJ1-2,CASRGQLNYGYTF
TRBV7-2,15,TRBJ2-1,CASSFRVAGENEQFF
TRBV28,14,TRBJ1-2,CASHGQRPNYGYTF
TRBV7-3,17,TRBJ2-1,CASSSTGTPGPYNEQFF
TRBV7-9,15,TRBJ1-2,CASSLSADRANGYTF
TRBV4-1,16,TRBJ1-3,CASSQGMGITGNTIYF
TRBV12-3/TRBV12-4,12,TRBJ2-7,CASSLWQGEQYF
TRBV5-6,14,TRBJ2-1,CASRRDRAYNEQFF
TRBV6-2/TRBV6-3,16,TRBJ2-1,CASKPLAGGSWNEQFF
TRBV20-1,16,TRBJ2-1,CSARDRDRATLNEQFF
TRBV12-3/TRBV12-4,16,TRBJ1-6,CASSLRGGGPNSPLHF
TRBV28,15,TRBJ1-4,CASSVVEGHGEKLFF
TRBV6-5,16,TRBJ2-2,CASSYLGGPGAGELFF
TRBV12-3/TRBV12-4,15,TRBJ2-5,CATLAGGTSGETQYF
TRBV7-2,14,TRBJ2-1,CASSSGGSQNEQFF
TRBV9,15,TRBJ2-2,CASSVRGPDTGELFF
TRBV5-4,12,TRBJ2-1,CASSLPGTGYFF
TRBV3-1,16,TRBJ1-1,CASSQTSGLPKAEAFF
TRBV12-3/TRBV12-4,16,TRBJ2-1,CASRRSTGSPGGEQFF
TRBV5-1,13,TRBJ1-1,CASSRFNRAEAFF
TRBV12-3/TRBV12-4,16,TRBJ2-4,CASSSVSGDGKNIQYF